Listed below are T cell receptor beta chains from one sample, sequenced in a study of vaccination and CD4 T cells after COVID-19. For these TCRs, the target antigens are not known. TCRdb re-called the PCR reads with MiXCR, one entry per CDR3 protein. The table includes some 11,000 distinct CDR3 sequences, 25% to 35% detected once. Material: CD4+ T cells from blood, cultured in vitro, obtained after SARS-CoV-2 vaccination. These receptors came from a human donor who had recovered from COVID-19. The CDR3 runs from the conserved cysteine through the conserved F or W. The D gene is left open where the match is weak. Clone size is stated in some rows and not others, as once, few, many or a class when expanded.

CDR3 DNA: TGTGCCACCAGCAGAGATAGGGCAGGGAGCCGAAATTCACCCCTCCACTTT
CDR3 protein: CATSRDRAGSRNSPLHF
D gene: -
J gene: TRBJ1-6
V gene: TRBV15
clone size: -

CDR3 DNA: TGCAGTGCTAGAGATATAGAATACTCCTACGAGCAGTACTTC
CDR3 protein: CSARDIEYSYEQYF
D gene: -
J gene: TRBJ2-7
V gene: TRBV20-1
clone size: -

CDR3 DNA: TGTACCAGCAGGGGACTAGCGGGAGCCCCAAACTGGGATACGCAGTATTTT
CDR3 protein: CTSRGLAGAPNWDTQYF
D gene: TRBD2
J gene: TRBJ2-3
V gene: TRBV27
clone size: -

CDR3 DNA: TGCAGTGCTAGAGATGTAGTTTTTGCAGATACGCAGTATTTT
CDR3 protein: CSARDVVFADTQYF
D gene: -
J gene: TRBJ2-3
V gene: TRBV20-1
clone size: -

CDR3 DNA: TGTGCCCTGCAGCGGGAGAGGTCCTACAATGAGCAGTTCTTC
CDR3 protein: CALQRERSYNEQFF
D gene: TRBD2
J gene: TRBJ2-1
V gene: TRBV6-1
clone size: -

CDR3 DNA: TGTGCCAGCACCGATTCGCGGAGACGCACAGATACGCAGTATTTT
CDR3 protein: CASTDSRRRTDTQYF
D gene: -
J gene: TRBJ2-3
V gene: TRBV11-2
clone size: few

CDR3 DNA: TGTGCCAGCGGTTCCCCTAGCGCCAGAAGCTCCTACGAGCAGTACTTC
CDR3 protein: CASGSPSARSSYEQYF
D gene: -
J gene: TRBJ2-7
V gene: TRBV28
clone size: -

CDR3 DNA: TGCAGTGCTAGAGAACGGAGGACCAGCAATCAGCCCCAGCATTTT
CDR3 protein: CSARERRTSNQPQHF
D gene: -
J gene: TRBJ1-5
V gene: TRBV20-1
clone size: -

CDR3 DNA: TGTGCCATCAGTGCCGGTGGGCAGTCTAATGAAAAACTGTTTTTT
CDR3 protein: CAISAGGQSNEKLFF
D gene: -
J gene: TRBJ1-4
V gene: TRBV10-3
clone size: -

CDR3 DNA: TGTGCCAGCAGCCGACTAGCGGGTAGCACAGATACGCAGTATTTT
CDR3 protein: CASSRLAGSTDTQYF
D gene: TRBD2
J gene: TRBJ2-3
V gene: TRBV27
clone size: -

CDR3 DNA: TGTGCCAGCAGCTTTAAACCGGGACAGTCCTACGAGCAGTACTTC
CDR3 protein: CASSFKPGQSYEQYF
D gene: TRBD1
J gene: TRBJ2-7
V gene: TRBV7-9
clone size: -

CDR3 DNA: TGTGCCAGCAGTTCCTGGGGGGCGCTGGATACGCAGTATTTT
CDR3 protein: CASSSWGALDTQYF
D gene: -
J gene: TRBJ2-3
V gene: TRBV6-5
clone size: -

CDR3 DNA: TGTGCCAGCAGCGAAAGATCTAGCGGGAGGGCCGGGGATACGCAGTATTTT
CDR3 protein: CASSERSSGRAGDTQYF
D gene: TRBD2
J gene: TRBJ2-3
V gene: TRBV7-2
clone size: -

CDR3 DNA: TGTGCCAGCAGTTTTAGGCGGGGACCCCGAAGAAGCTACGAGCAGTACTTC
CDR3 protein: CASSFRRGPRRSYEQYF
D gene: -
J gene: TRBJ2-7
V gene: TRBV12-3/TRBV12-4
clone size: -

CDR3 DNA: TGTGCCAGCAGCCGCGATGGGACCCGGGACGAGCAGTACTTC
CDR3 protein: CASSRDGTRDEQYF
D gene: -
J gene: TRBJ2-7
V gene: TRBV7-6
clone size: -

CDR3 DNA: TGTGCCAGCACCGATCCGGGACAGGGGGATAATTCACCCCTCCACTTT
CDR3 protein: CASTDPGQGDNSPLHF
D gene: TRBD1
J gene: TRBJ1-6
V gene: TRBV6-2/TRBV6-3
clone size: few

CDR3 DNA: TGTGCCAGCAGCTTAGACAGGAGCTCCTACAATGAGCAGTTCTTC
CDR3 protein: CASSLDRSSYNEQFF
D gene: -
J gene: TRBJ2-1
V gene: TRBV7-2
clone size: -

CDR3 DNA: TGCAGTGCTAGGGGGTATTTGGCACCCCTCCACTTT
CDR3 protein: CSARGYLAPLHF
D gene: -
J gene: TRBJ1-6
V gene: TRBV20-1
clone size: few

CDR3 DNA: TGCAGTGCTAGAAAATTTAGTGGGAACACTGAAGCTTTCTTT
CDR3 protein: CSARKFSGNTEAFF
D gene: -
J gene: TRBJ1-1
V gene: TRBV20-1
clone size: -

CDR3 DNA: TGTGCCAGCAGTTTGCAGGGTGGCAAAAACATTCAGTACTTC
CDR3 protein: CASSLQGGKNIQYF
D gene: -
J gene: TRBJ2-4
V gene: TRBV28
clone size: -

CDR3 DNA: TGCGCCAGCAGCCAACACACCCAACAGGACGGCTACACCTTC
CDR3 protein: CASSQHTQQDGYTF
D gene: -
J gene: TRBJ1-2
V gene: TRBV4-3
clone size: few

CDR3 DNA: TGTGCCAGCAGGGGACTAGCGGGGGCCAGGGATACGCAGTATTTT
CDR3 protein: CASRGLAGARDTQYF
D gene: TRBD2
J gene: TRBJ2-3
V gene: TRBV7-2
clone size: large

CDR3 DNA: TGCGCCAGCAGTCCCCAACGGGGGAACGCCGGGGAGCTGTTTTTT
CDR3 protein: CASSPQRGNAGELFF
D gene: -
J gene: TRBJ2-2
V gene: TRBV10-1
clone size: few

CDR3 DNA: TGTGCCATCAGTGTCCCCACTAGCGGGAGAGCCACAGATACGCAGTATTTT
CDR3 protein: CAISVPTSGRATDTQYF
D gene: TRBD2
J gene: TRBJ2-3
V gene: TRBV10-3
clone size: -

CDR3 DNA: TGCAGTGCTAGAGCGGCCGGGGGTAACACCGGGGAGCTGTTTTTT
CDR3 protein: CSARAAGGNTGELFF
D gene: -
J gene: TRBJ2-2
V gene: TRBV20-1
clone size: few

CDR3 DNA: TGTGCCAGCAGTTCGGGACAGGGGCAAGAGACCCAGTACTTC
CDR3 protein: CASSSGQGQETQYF
D gene: TRBD1
J gene: TRBJ2-5
V gene: TRBV12-3/TRBV12-4
clone size: few

CDR3 DNA: TGCAGTGCTCTGCGAGGGGCCTCGAACGAGCAGTACTTC
CDR3 protein: CSALRGASNEQYF
D gene: -
J gene: TRBJ2-7
V gene: TRBV20-1
clone size: -

CDR3 DNA: TGTGCCAGCAAAGAGGCTAGCACGGGGGGAGATACGCAGTATTTT
CDR3 protein: CASKEASTGGDTQYF
D gene: TRBD2
J gene: TRBJ2-3
V gene: TRBV2
clone size: -

CDR3 DNA: TGTGCCTGGAATGCTAGGTCGTGGGGGACCCAGTACTTC
CDR3 protein: CAWNARSWGTQYF
D gene: -
J gene: TRBJ2-5
V gene: TRBV30
clone size: -

CDR3 DNA: TGTGCCACCAGCCAGACAGGCTCCTACGAGCAGTACTTC
CDR3 protein: CATSQTGSYEQYF
D gene: -
J gene: TRBJ2-7
V gene: TRBV24-1
clone size: -

CDR3 DNA: TGTGCCAGCAGCCCCGACAGATACTATGGCTACACCTTC
CDR3 protein: CASSPDRYYGYTF
D gene: -
J gene: TRBJ1-2
V gene: TRBV7-2
clone size: few

CDR3 DNA: TGTGCCATCAGTGAACTCATAAATGAGCAGTTCTTC
CDR3 protein: CAISELINEQFF
D gene: -
J gene: TRBJ2-1
V gene: TRBV10-3
clone size: few

CDR3 DNA: TGTGCCAGCAGCCAAATACGTGTTGCAGATACGCAGTATTTT
CDR3 protein: CASSQIRVADTQYF
D gene: -
J gene: TRBJ2-3
V gene: TRBV11-2
clone size: few

CDR3 DNA: TGCGCCAGCAGCCAGGGGGGGGCCAGCAATCAGCCCCAGCATTTT
CDR3 protein: CASSQGGASNQPQHF
D gene: TRBD1
J gene: TRBJ1-5
V gene: TRBV5-1
clone size: few

CDR3 DNA: TGTGCCAGCAGTTTGGTTTCGGGGGGTAGTACTGGCGAGCAGTACTTC
CDR3 protein: CASSLVSGGSTGEQYF
D gene: TRBD2
J gene: TRBJ2-7
V gene: TRBV28
clone size: -

CDR3 DNA: TGCAGTGCTAGGAGCCCATTCCCCGAGCAGTACTTC
CDR3 protein: CSARSPFPEQYF
D gene: -
J gene: TRBJ2-7
V gene: TRBV20-1
clone size: -

CDR3 DNA: TGCAGTGCAAGTCGATGGGCTCAGCCCCAGCATTTT
CDR3 protein: CSASRWAQPQHF
D gene: -
J gene: TRBJ1-5
V gene: TRBV20-1
clone size: -

CDR3 DNA: TGTGCCACCAGTGAAAAGGGAGAGCAGTACTTC
CDR3 protein: CATSEKGEQYF
D gene: -
J gene: TRBJ2-7
V gene: TRBV24-1
clone size: medium-sized

CDR3 DNA: TGTGCCAGCAGCCAAGAAGGGTCGCTAACTAACTATGGCTACACCTTC
CDR3 protein: CASSQEGSLTNYGYTF
D gene: -
J gene: TRBJ1-2
V gene: TRBV14
clone size: -

CDR3 DNA: TGTGCCAGCAGAGAAAAAACGACAGGGAATCAGCCCCAGCATTTT
CDR3 protein: CASREKTTGNQPQHF
D gene: TRBD1
J gene: TRBJ1-5
V gene: TRBV2
clone size: -

CDR3 DNA: TGTGCCAGCAGCCCCCCCGCCCCCTCCTACGAGCAGTACTTC
CDR3 protein: CASSPPAPSYEQYF
D gene: -
J gene: TRBJ2-7
V gene: TRBV7-2
clone size: few

CDR3 DNA: TGTGCCAGCAGCCTCGAGGCGCCCGATACGCAGTATTTT
CDR3 protein: CASSLEAPDTQYF
D gene: -
J gene: TRBJ2-3
V gene: TRBV6-1
clone size: few

CDR3 DNA: TGTGCCAGCAGCTTGACTAGCGGAGAGACCCAGTACTTC
CDR3 protein: CASSLTSGETQYF
D gene: TRBD2
J gene: TRBJ2-5
V gene: TRBV12-3/TRBV12-4
clone size: -

CDR3 DNA: TGCAGTGCTCGCCCCTACAATGAGCAGTTCTTC
CDR3 protein: CSARPYNEQFF
D gene: -
J gene: TRBJ2-1
V gene: TRBV20-1
clone size: -

CDR3 DNA: TGTGCCAGCAGCTTTTTACGGACTAGTCCCACAGATACGCAGTATTTT
CDR3 protein: CASSFLRTSPTDTQYF
D gene: TRBD2
J gene: TRBJ2-3
V gene: TRBV2
clone size: -

CDR3 DNA: TGTGCCAGCAGCTTAGCCGTCAGACCTACTCGGGACGGCAACTATGGCTACACCTTC
CDR3 protein: CASSLAVRPTRDGNYGYTF
D gene: -
J gene: TRBJ1-2
V gene: TRBV7-8
clone size: -

CDR3 DNA: TGTGCCAGCAGTTTAATCGGATCGAACACTGAAGCTTTCTTT
CDR3 protein: CASSLIGSNTEAFF
D gene: -
J gene: TRBJ1-1
V gene: TRBV28
clone size: -

CDR3 DNA: TGTGCCAGCACCGCTCGTCCCGGACAGGGCTACGAGCAGTACTTC
CDR3 protein: CASTARPGQGYEQYF
D gene: TRBD1
J gene: TRBJ2-7
V gene: TRBV7-8
clone size: -

CDR3 DNA: TGTGCCAGCAGCTTAGGGCCAATCAATGAGCAGTTCTTC
CDR3 protein: CASSLGPINEQFF
D gene: -
J gene: TRBJ2-1
V gene: TRBV7-2
clone size: medium-sized

CDR3 DNA: TGTGCCAGCAGCCAGCTCAGCGTGAACACCGGGGAGCTGTTTTTT
CDR3 protein: CASSQLSVNTGELFF
D gene: -
J gene: TRBJ2-2
V gene: TRBV27
clone size: few

CDR3 DNA: TGTGCCAGCAGCACTGGACAGGGGCCGAACACTGAAGCTTTCTTT
CDR3 protein: CASSTGQGPNTEAFF
D gene: TRBD1
J gene: TRBJ1-1
V gene: TRBV7-6
clone size: -

CDR3 DNA: TGTGCCAGCAGTGCACAGGGGGCGAACACTGAAGCTTTCTTT
CDR3 protein: CASSAQGANTEAFF
D gene: TRBD1
J gene: TRBJ1-1
V gene: TRBV6-4
clone size: few